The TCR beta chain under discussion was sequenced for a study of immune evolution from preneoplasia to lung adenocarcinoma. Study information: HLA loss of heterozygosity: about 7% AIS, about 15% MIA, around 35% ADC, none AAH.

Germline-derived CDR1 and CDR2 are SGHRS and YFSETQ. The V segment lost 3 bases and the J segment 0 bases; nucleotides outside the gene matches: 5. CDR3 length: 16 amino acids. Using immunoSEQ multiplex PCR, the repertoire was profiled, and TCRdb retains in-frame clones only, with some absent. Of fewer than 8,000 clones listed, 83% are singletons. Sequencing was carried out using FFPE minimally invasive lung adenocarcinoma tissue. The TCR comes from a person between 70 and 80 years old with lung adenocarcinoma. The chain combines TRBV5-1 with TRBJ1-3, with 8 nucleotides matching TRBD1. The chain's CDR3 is CASSSTTGASGNTIYF. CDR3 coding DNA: TGCGCCAGCAGCTCCACGACAGGGGCCTCTGGAAACACCATATATTTT.